The entry that follows covers one T cell receptor (beta chain) sequence. This clone was observed a few times. Its antigen remains unidentified. Within one base of it there is no much larger clone, and no base qualities were kept. This record comes from a study of a mutant IDH1 vaccine in newly diagnosed glioma (dated by TCRdb to about 2021). In the study overall: Patients received eight vaccinations in weeks 1, 3, 5, 7, 11, 15, 19 and 23, corresponding to visits V03 through V10. Vaccination began 4-6 weeks after radiotherapy alone, or alongside temozolomide cycles in the chemotherapy-containing groups. Of the roughly 34 treated patients, around 62% were male and around 40% were female, and a mean age of 40.4 years was recorded. Before enrollment, most patients had been given radiochemotherapy with temozolomide as standard therapy, while the rest had received either radiotherapy alone or temozolomide alone. Peripheral blood was collected at six visits: V03 (baseline), V05, V07, V10, V12 and V13. Longitudinal TCRB deep sequencing was performed for about two dozen treated patients wherever samples were available for exploratory analyses. Overall study outcomes, separate from this receptor: The authors noted that analyses of patient blood samples could not be reproduced because of sample limitations. Immune responses induced by the vaccine were seen in approximately 93% of patients across multiple MHC alleles. Availability determined which PBMC samples were chosen for TCRB deep sequencing. Pseudoprogression appeared unrelated to alterations in the top peripheral T cell clonotypes detected by TCRB sequencing.

Inclusive of the bounding cysteine and phenylalanine, the CDR3 is 14 residues long. CDR3 DNA only is kept here, 42 bases in frame from base 1. V and J are truncated by 3 bases and 4 bases respectively, leaving an intervening sequence of 12 bases. From the germline V gene (reference sequence), CDR1 is LNHDA and CDR2 is SQIVND. The sample's time point label, in plain terms: week 5, during vaccination. Each vaccine dose was 300 ug of a 20-mer mutant IDH1 peptide in Montanide, given subcutaneously with topical imiquimod. All donors had newly diagnosed IDH1-mutant astrocytomas of WHO grade 3 or 4 that showed loss of nuclear ATRX. The samples were drawn from NOA16, a multicentre, single-arm, open-label phase I trial in Germany that tested a mutant IDH1 peptide vaccine in humans for the first time. The DNeasy Blood and Tissue Kit was used to extract genomic DNA from EDTA blood for TCRB sequencing. Library method: the immunoSEQ multiplex PCR assay. Following the manufacturer's protocol, the hsTCRB Kit was used to amplify rearranged TCR beta chain sequences. TCRB libraries were sequenced on an Illumina MiSeq. The original pipeline was this. The kit vendor's proprietary platform handled demultiplexing, trimming and gene mapping. The immuneACCESS repertoire file appears here via TCRdb, limited to in-frame rearrangements. These files lack a portion of the clones; in checked studies, under half of the deficit traces to unresolved V genes, and the cause of the others is not known. V and J calls and clone size follow that table, whereas D and trimming were derived from the DNA. Counted in this sample were about 36,000 clones; 75% to 85% of them appeared once. The ten largest clones capture roughly an eighth of the sample.

Material: PBMCs, obtained from a glioma patient whose treatment included an IDH1 peptide vaccine. The chain employs TRBV19 and TRBJ1-1; the D gene is perhaps TRBD1, on 5 matching bases. This receptor was identified in a man aged 50 to 60 with glioma. The DNA reads as follows: TGTGCCAGTAGTATCCGGGGCCGAGGCACTGAAGCTTTCTTT. Its protein product is CASSIRGRGTEAFF.